This T cell receptor (beta chain) was retrieved from a study of regulatory T cells in long-lasting Graves disease. General study points: Persistent disease favored TRBV28, TRBJ1-2 and TRBJ2-5.

A word on this clonotype: Its antigen is not identified.

Trimming took off 6 bases at V and 6 bases at J, with 14 bases between the two ends. CDR3 size: 13 residues. CDR1 and CDR2 from the germline V gene are MNHNS and SASEGT. Sample time point: newly diagnosed GD, antithyroid drugs for less than 3 months. Isolated PBMC RNA provided the starting material for the TCR library. American Thyroid Association guidelines defined Graves' disease diagnosis. Arm-PCR with iRepertoire HTBI primers amplified the CDR3 regions for these TCR beta libraries. TCRdb re-called the multiplex PCR reads through MiXCR, storing one row per CDR3 protein. The sample holds just over 600,000 distinct CDR3 sequences, 15% to 20% seen once. These data also featured in a second study, about T cells in Graves' hyperthyroidism and ophthalmopathy. That paper adds: Patients aged 18 to 65 had newly diagnosed hyperthyroidism lasting under 2 months. Ophthalmopathy was model-predicted a median roughly 6.2 months pre-onset.

The sequencing here drew on peripheral blood mononuclear cells (PBMCs), taken at new diagnosis, from a patient treated with antithyroid drugs. The V gene is TRBV6-1, the J gene TRBJ1-1; D is unresolved. This sequence was found in a woman aged 25 to 39 with Graves disease. CDR3 DNA: TGTGCCAGCAGCCAACGCGAGGTCGCTGAAGCTTTCTTT. Translating it yields CASSQREVAEAFF.